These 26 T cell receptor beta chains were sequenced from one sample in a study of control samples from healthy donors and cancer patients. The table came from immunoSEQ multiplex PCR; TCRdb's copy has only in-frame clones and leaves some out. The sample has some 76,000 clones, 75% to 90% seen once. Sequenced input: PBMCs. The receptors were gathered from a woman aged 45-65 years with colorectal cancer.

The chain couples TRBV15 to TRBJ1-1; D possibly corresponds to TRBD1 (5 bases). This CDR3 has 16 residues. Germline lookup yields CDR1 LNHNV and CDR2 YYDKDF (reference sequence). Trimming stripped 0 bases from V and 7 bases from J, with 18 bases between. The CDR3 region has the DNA TGTGCCACCAGCAGAGAGGAAGGGGCCTCCGGGGATGAAGCTTTCTTT. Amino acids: CATSREEGASGDEAFF.

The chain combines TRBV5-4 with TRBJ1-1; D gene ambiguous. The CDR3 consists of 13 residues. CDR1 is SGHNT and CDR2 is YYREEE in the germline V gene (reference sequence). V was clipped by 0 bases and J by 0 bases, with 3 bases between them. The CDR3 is CASSLEMNTEAFF. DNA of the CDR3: TGTGCCAGCAGCTTGGAGATGAACACTGAAGCTTTCTTT.

Here the CDR3 DNA reads TGCGCCAGCAGCTACGAACAGGGGGGCTATGGCTACACCTTC. Translated: CASSYEQGGYGYTF. The chain joins TRBV5-1 to TRBJ1-2; 8 nucleotides agree with TRBD1. This CDR3 has 14 residues. V shed 3 bases and J 4 bases; nucleotides not matched to a gene: 5. Germline CDR1 is SGHRS and CDR2 is YFSETQ. The full variable domain, its missing parts supplied by reference TRBV5-1 and TRBJ1-2, is KAGVTQTPRYLIKTRGQQVTLSCSPISGHRSVSWYQQTPGQGLQFLFEYFSETQRNKGNFPGRFSGRQFSNSRSEMNVSTLELGDSALYLCASSYEQGGYGYTFGSGTRLTVV.

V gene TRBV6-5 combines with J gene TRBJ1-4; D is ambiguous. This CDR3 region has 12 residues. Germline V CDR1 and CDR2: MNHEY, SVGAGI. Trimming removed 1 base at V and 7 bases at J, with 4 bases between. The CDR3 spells CASSYFGEKLFF. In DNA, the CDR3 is TGTGCCAGCAGTTACTTTGGTGAAAAACTGTTTTTT.

The CDR3 DNA sequence: TGTGCCAGCAGTGATCCCCTGTCGGAAGCTTTCTTT. This codes for CASSDPLSEAFF. The genes are TRBV2 and TRBJ1-1, with no clear D. V was shortened by 3 bases and J by 8 bases, with 10 bases between the two germline ends. Germline CDR1 reads SNHLY; CDR2 reads FYNNEI. The CDR3 is 12 residues long.

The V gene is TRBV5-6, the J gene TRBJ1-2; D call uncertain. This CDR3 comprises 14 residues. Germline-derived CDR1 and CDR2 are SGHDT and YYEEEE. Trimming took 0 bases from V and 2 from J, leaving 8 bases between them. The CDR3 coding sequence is TGTGCCAGCAGCTTGGTTCCGGGGAACTATGGCTACACCTTC. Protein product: CASSLVPGNYGYTF.

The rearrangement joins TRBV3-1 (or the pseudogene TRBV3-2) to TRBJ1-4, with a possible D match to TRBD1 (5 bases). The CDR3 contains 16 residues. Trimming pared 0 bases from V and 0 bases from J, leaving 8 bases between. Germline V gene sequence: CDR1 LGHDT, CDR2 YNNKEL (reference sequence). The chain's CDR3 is CASSQERGATNEKLFF. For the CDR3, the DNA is TGTGCCAGCAGCCAAGAGAGAGGGGCAACTAATGAAAAACTGTTTTTT.

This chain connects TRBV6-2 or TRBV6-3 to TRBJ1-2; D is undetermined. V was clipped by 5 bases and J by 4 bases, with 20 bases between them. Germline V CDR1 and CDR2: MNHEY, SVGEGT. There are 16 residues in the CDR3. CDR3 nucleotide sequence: TGTGCCAGCAGTCGACATACTGAACCCAACTTCTATGGCTACACCTTC. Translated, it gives CASSRHTEPNFYGYTF.

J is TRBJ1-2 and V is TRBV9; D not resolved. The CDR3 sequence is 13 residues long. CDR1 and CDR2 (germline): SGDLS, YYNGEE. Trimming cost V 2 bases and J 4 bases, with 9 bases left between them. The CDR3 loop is CASSVEDFYGYTF. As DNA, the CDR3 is TGTGCCAGCAGCGTTGAGGATTTCTATGGCTACACCTTC.

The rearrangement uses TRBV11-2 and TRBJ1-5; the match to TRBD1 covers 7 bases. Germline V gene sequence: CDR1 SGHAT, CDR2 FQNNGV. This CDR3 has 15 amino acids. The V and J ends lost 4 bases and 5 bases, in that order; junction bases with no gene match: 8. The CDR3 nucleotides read TGTGCCAGCAGCTGGAGGGACAGATCTCATCAGCCCCAGCATTTT. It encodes CASSWRDRSHQPQHF.

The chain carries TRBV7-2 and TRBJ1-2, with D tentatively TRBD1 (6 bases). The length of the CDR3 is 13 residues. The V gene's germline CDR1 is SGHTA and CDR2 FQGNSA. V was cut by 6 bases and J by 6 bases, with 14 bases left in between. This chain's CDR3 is CASRITGRDGYTF. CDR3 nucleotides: TGTGCCAGCAGGATTACAGGGAGGGATGGCTACACCTTC.

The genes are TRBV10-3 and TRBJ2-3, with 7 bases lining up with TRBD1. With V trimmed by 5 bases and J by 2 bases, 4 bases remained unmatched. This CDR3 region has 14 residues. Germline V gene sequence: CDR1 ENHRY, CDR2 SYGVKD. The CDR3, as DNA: TGTGCCATCAGTCCCGACAGGGCCACAGATACGCAGTATTTT. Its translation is CAISPDRATDTQYF.

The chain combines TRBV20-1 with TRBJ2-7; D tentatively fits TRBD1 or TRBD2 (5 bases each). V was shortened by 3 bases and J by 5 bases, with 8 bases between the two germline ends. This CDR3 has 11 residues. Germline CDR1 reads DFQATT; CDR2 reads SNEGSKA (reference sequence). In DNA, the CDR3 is TGCAGTGCTAGGTCGGGGCACGAGCAGTACGTC. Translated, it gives CSARSGHEQYV.

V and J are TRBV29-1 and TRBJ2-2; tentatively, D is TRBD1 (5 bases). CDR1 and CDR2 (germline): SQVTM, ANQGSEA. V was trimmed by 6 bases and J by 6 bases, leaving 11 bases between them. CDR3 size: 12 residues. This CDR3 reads CSVGWGAGELFF. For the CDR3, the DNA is TGCAGCGTGGGATGGGGCGCCGGGGAGCTGTTTTTT.

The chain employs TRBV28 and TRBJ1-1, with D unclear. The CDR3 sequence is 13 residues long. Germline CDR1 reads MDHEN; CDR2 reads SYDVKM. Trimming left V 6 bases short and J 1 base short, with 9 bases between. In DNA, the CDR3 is TGTGCCAGCAGCCTGGGGAGGAACACTGAAGCTTTCTTT. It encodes CASSLGRNTEAFF.

The DNA for the CDR3 is TGTGCCAGCAGCCAAGGGTGGCTAGCGGGGGGCTCTAGCACAGATACGCAGTATTTT. Protein product: CASSQGWLAGGSSTDTQYF. J is TRBJ2-3 and V is TRBV3-1 (or the pseudogene TRBV3-2); 11 positions match TRBD2. The CDR3 length is 19 residues. With 1 base clipped from V and 0 bases from J, the junction kept 9 bases outside the gene matches. Looked up from germline, CDR1 is LGHDT and CDR2 is YNNKEL (reference sequence).

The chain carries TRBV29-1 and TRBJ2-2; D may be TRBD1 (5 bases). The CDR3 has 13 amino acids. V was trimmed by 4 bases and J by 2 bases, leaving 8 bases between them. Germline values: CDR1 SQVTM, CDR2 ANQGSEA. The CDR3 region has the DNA TGCAGCGTTGGGGGCGGTAACACCGGGGAGCTGTTTTTT. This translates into CSVGGGNTGELFF.

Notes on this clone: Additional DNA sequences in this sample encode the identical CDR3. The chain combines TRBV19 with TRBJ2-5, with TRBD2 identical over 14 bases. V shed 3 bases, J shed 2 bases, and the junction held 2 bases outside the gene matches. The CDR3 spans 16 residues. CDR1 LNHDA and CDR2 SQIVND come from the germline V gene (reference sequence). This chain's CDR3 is CASSIGLAGGQETQYF. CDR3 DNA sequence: TGTGCCAGTAGTATTGGACTAGCGGGGGGACAAGAGACCCAGTACTTC.

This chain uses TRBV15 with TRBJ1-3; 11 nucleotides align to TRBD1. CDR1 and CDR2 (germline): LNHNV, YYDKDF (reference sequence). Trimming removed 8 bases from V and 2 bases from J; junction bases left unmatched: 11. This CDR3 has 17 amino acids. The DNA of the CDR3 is TGTGCCACCGGGGGACAGGGGGTCCCGGGGGCTGGAAACACCATATATTTT. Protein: CATGGQGVPGAGNTIYF.

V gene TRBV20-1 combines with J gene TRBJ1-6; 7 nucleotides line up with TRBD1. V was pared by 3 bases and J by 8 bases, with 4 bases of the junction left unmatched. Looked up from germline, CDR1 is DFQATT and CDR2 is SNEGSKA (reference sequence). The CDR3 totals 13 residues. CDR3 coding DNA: TGCAGTGCTAGTTCCCAGGGGGATTCACCCCTCCACTTT. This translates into CSASSQGDSPLHF.

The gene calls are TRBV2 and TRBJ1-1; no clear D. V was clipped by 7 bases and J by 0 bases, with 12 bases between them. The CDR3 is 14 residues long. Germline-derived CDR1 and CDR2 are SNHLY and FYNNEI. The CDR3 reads CASKPPRLNTEAFF. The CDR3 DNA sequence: TGTGCCAGCAAACCACCTCGGCTGAACACTGAAGCTTTCTTT.

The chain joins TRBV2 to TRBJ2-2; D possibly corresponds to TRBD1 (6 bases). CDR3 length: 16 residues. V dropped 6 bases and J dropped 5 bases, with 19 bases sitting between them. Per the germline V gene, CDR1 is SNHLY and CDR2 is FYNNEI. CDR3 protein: CASSVAGTRGTGELFF. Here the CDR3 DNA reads TGTGCCAGCAGCGTTGCCGGGACAAGGGGGACCGGGGAGCTGTTTTTT.

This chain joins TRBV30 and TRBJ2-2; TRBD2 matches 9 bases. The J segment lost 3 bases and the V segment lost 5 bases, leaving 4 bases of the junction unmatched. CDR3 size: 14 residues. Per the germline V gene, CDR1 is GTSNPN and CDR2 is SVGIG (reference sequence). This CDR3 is CAWCGGADTGELFF. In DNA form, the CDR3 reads TGTGCCTGGTGCGGGGGGGCGGACACCGGGGAGCTGTTTTTT.

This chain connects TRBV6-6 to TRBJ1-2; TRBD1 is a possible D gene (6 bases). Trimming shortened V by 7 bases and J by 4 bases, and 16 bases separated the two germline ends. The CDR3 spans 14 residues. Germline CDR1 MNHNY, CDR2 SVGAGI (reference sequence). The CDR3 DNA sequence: TGTGCCAGCACCGTCTCGGACAGCCCCTATGGCTACACCTTC. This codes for CASTVSDSPYGYTF.

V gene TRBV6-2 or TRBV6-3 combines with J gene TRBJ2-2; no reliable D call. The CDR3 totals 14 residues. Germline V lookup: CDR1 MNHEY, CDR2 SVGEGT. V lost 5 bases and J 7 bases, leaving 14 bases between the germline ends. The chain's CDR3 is CASSVRAISGELFF. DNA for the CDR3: TGTGCCAGCAGTGTTCGGGCGATCAGCGGGGAGCTGTTTTTT.

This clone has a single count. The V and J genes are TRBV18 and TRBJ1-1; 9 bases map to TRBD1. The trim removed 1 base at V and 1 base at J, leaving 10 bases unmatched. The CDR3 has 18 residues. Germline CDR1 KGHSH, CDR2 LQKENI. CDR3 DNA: TGTGCCAGCTCACCACTTCTCCTCGTACAGGGGGCGAACACTGAAGCTTTCTTT. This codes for CASSPLLLVQGANTEAFF. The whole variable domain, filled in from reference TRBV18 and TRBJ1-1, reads NAGVMQNPRHLVRRRGQEARLRCSPMKGHSHVYWYRQLPEEGLKFMVYLQKENIIDESGMPKERFSAEFPKEGPSILRIQQVVRGDSAAYFCASSPLLLVQGANTEAFFGQGTRLTVV.